This T cell receptor beta chain derives from a study of T cell changes during pregnancy in multiple sclerosis. The assay was immunoSEQ multiplex PCR, and TCRdb's table has in-frame clones only and misses some. The sample has some 52,000 clones, 92% seen once. The CDR3 is 15 residues long. V shed 5 bases and J shed 5 bases, with 18 bases lying between them. Germline CDR1 reads SQVTM; CDR2 reads ANQGSEA. Sequencing used CD4+ T cells from peripheral blood mononuclear cells, obtained in the third trimester of pregnancy. This rearrangement joins TRBV29-1 to TRBJ1-4, with unresolved D. This receptor was identified in a female donor with multiple sclerosis, enrolled in a pregnancy study. The CDR3 here is CSVRRASNRNEKLFF. The CDR3 bases are TGCAGCGTTCGGAGGGCGAGTAATCGCAATGAAAAACTGTTTTTT. The entire variable domain, with the rest obtained from reference TRBV29-1 and TRBJ1-4, is as follows: SAVISQKPSRDICQRGTSLTIQCQVDSQVTMMFWYRQQPGQSLTLIATANQGSEATYESGFVIDKFPISRPNLTFSTLTVSNMSPEDSSIYLCSVRRASNRNEKLFFGSGTQLSVL.